This T cell receptor (beta chain) was sequenced in a study of cytomegalovirus exposure and HLA in healthy donors. V lost 2 bases, J lost 0 bases, and 14 bases lay in between. Looked up from germline, CDR1 is SGHRS and CDR2 is YFSETQ. This CDR3 region has 16 residues. Comment on this clone: Its antigen is still unknown.

Assay used: immunoSEQ multiplex PCR; TCRdb lists only in-frame clones, some missing. The table records over 120,000 clones, approximately 90% of them present only once. Overall study findings and caveats: A list of approximately 150 TCR beta chains associated with cytomegalovirus was given. Rare TCR sequences dominated, though some public TCRs recurred in many donors.

The origin of this receptor is a man younger than 35 in good health and CMV-seropositive. Sequenced material: PBMCs. The gene calls are TRBV5-1 and TRBJ1-1, with D tentatively TRBD1 (6 bases). CDR3 coding DNA: TGCGCCAGCAGCTTAGTGACAGGCGTCATGAACACTGAAGCTTTCTTT. This translates into CASSLVTGVMNTEAFF.